This note documents a single TCR beta chain sequence. Antigen: not known. Use of 60 Vbeta and 13 Jbeta primers characterized the PCR. Using immunoSEQ multiplex PCR, the repertoire was profiled, and TCRdb retains in-frame clones only, with some absent. This table has approximately 150,000 clones, approximately 70% appearing once. With 4 bases removed from V and 8 bases from J, the gap between germline ends came to 14 bases. The germline V gene encodes CDR1 SGHTA and CDR2 FQGNSA. This CDR3 has 13 amino acids. The sample originates from a study of cytomegalovirus exposure and HLA in healthy donors. Study-wide points: In an earlier analysis, in some 500 donors, most V segments appeared productive either ~90% or ~30% of the time.

The clonotype originates from a woman in her late teens or twenties in good health and CMV-seronegative. What was sequenced was PBMCs. The V and J genes are TRBV7-2 and TRBJ1-2; a weak D match, TRBD1 (6 bases). DNA for the CDR3: TGTGCCAGCAGCTCCAGAGGGGGGGAAGGCTACACCTTC. Translated, it gives CASSSRGGEGYTF. Using reference TRBV7-2 and TRBJ1-2 for the parts outside the CDR3, the full variable domain is GAGVSQSPSNKVTEKGKDVELRCDPISGHTALYWYRQSLGQGLEFLIYFQGNSAPDKSGLPSDRFSAERTGGSVSTLTIQRTQQEDSAVYLCASSSRGGEGYTFGSGTRLTVV.